Presented here are 23 T cell receptor beta chains from one specimen sequenced in a study of blood T cell repertoires in COVID-19. Sequencing used immunoSEQ multiplex PCR; TCRdb keeps in-frame clones, though not all of them. The sample carries 100,000 or so clones, about nine tenths recorded once. What was sequenced was peripheral blood. The receptors come from a man younger than 35 with acute or convalescent COVID-19.

This clone was counted a single time. The V gene is TRBV13, the J gene TRBJ2-1, with 14 bases lining up with TRBD2. There are 19 residues in the CDR3. Unmatched junction bases numbered 9, after V lost 4 bases and J lost 1 base. Germline values: CDR1 PRHDT, CDR2 FYEKMQ (reference sequence). The CDR3 DNA reads TGTGCCAGCAGCTCGATAGGGACTAGCGGGAGTTGGTCCTACAATGAGCAGTTCTTC. Its protein is CASSSIGTSGSWSYNEQFF.

The V and J genes are TRBV12-3 or TRBV12-4 and TRBJ1-2; 7 nucleotides match TRBD1. V lost 6 bases, J lost 4 bases, and 5 bases stayed unmatched. CDR3 size: 13 residues. CDR3 sequence reads: CASSKGQLYGYTF. In DNA form, the CDR3 reads TGTGCCAGCAGCAAGGGACAGCTCTATGGCTACACCTTC.

V and J are TRBV27 and TRBJ1-2; 8 positions agree with TRBD1. V dropped 4 bases and J dropped 5; count of bases not matched to a gene: 9. This CDR3 contains 15 residues. Germline V gene sequence: CDR1 MNHEY, CDR2 SMNVEV (reference sequence). The CDR3 loop is CASSSTRQGRYGYTF. In nucleotides, the CDR3 is TGTGCCAGCAGTTCTACTCGACAGGGGAGGTATGGCTACACCTTC.

The chain uses TRBV27 and TRBJ2-1; 8 bases are shared with TRBD2. V lost 5 bases to trimming and J lost 9 bases; unmatched junction nucleotides: 12. The CDR3 spans 15 residues. Germline CDR1 and CDR2: MNHEY and SMNVEV (reference sequence). CDR3 sequence reads: CASSVRAGERGEQFF. For the CDR3, the DNA is TGTGCCAGCAGTGTCCGAGCGGGAGAAAGGGGTGAGCAGTTCTTC.

V is TRBV9 and J is TRBJ2-2; 7 bases line up with TRBD1. With 3 bases clipped from V and 5 bases from J, the junction kept 10 bases outside the gene matches. Germline lookup yields CDR1 SGDLS and CDR2 YYNGEE. This CDR3 spans 16 amino acids. The CDR3: CASSEQGRRETGELFF. The CDR3 DNA is TGTGCCAGCAGCGAACAGGGGCGGAGAGAGACCGGGGAGCTGTTTTTT.

The chain couples TRBV11-2 to TRBJ2-1; TRBD2 matches at 12 bases. CDR3 length: 18 residues. V gave up 0 bases and J gave up 6 bases; unmatched junction bases: 9. Germline lookup yields CDR1 SGHAT and CDR2 FQNNGV. The CDR3 here is CASSLDRLGTSGSNEQFF. CDR3 bases: TGTGCCAGCAGCTTAGATCGACTTGGGACTAGCGGGTCCAATGAGCAGTTCTTC.

The V call is TRBV30, the J call TRBJ1-1; D is unclear. The CDR3 length is 12 residues. Germline assignment: CDR1 GTSNPN and CDR2 SVGIG (reference sequence). V shed 5 bases and J shed 0 bases, with 7 bases lying between them. This chain's CDR3 is CAWEAMNTEAFF. In DNA form, the CDR3 reads TGTGCCTGGGAGGCCATGAACACTGAAGCTTTCTTT.

The CDR3: CATSDQDLNRRNEQFF. The CDR3 DNA reads as TGTGCCACCAGTGATCAAGACTTAAACAGGCGGAATGAGCAGTTCTTC. V gene TRBV24-1 combines with J gene TRBJ2-1, with D maybe TRBD1 (5 bases). V was clipped by 3 bases and J by 7 bases, with 18 bases between them. Germline V gene lookup returns CDR1 KGHDR and CDR2 SFDVKD. The CDR3 sequence is 16 residues long.

The V call is TRBV4-1, the J call TRBJ2-5; D unresolved. V lost 0 bases, J lost 5 bases, and 13 bases lay in between. Germline CDR1 reads MGHRA; CDR2 reads YSYEKL. The CDR3 runs to 15 residues. The CDR3 DNA is TGCGCCAGCAGCCAAGAGAGCTTCAATGCGGAGACCCAGTACTTC. This codes for CASSQESFNAETQYF.

The chain employs TRBV3-1 (or the pseudogene TRBV3-2) and TRBJ1-1, with D possibly TRBD1 on 6 matching bases. Germline-derived CDR1 and CDR2 are LGHDT and YNNKEL (reference sequence). This CDR3 spans 16 amino acids. Trimming removed 5 bases at V and 1 base at J, with 17 bases between. This CDR3 is CASSTTSGTTNTEAFF. The CDR3 DNA is TGTGCCAGCAGCACAACCTCCGGGACAACGAACACTGAAGCTTTCTTT.

V is TRBV11-2 and J is TRBJ1-5; no reliable D call. Germline V gene sequence: CDR1 SGHAT, CDR2 FQNNGV. The CDR3 runs to 14 residues. Trimming shortened V by 1 base and J by 3 bases, and 7 bases separated the two germline ends. The CDR3 loop is CASSLGAVNQPQHF. The CDR3 region has the DNA TGTGCCAGCAGCTTAGGTGCAGTCAATCAGCCCCAGCATTTT.

V gene TRBV11-2 combines with J gene TRBJ1-1, with D maybe TRBD1 (5 bases). The V end lost 5 bases, the J end lost 3 bases, and 13 bases lay between the germline ends. The CDR3 is made up of 14 amino acids. Per the germline V gene, CDR1 is SGHAT and CDR2 is FQNNGV. Here the CDR3 DNA reads TGTGCCAGCAGCCTTACCGGGACTTACACTGAAGCTTTCTTT. This sequence encodes CASSLTGTYTEAFF.

This chain uses TRBV11-2 with TRBJ1-2; TRBD1 aligns across 8 bases. Germline CDR1 is SGHAT and CDR2 is FQNNGV. CDR3 length equals 13 residues. The J segment lost 8 bases and the V segment lost 5 bases, leaving 7 bases of the junction unmatched. The CDR3 reads CASSADRALGYTF. The CDR3 DNA reads TGTGCCAGCAGCGCGGACAGGGCTCTCGGCTACACCTTC.

The V gene is TRBV12-5, the J gene TRBJ1-2; 7 nucleotides line up with TRBD1. This CDR3 is built from 15 residues. J was trimmed by 5 bases and V by 0 bases; bases with no gene match: 6. Germline CDR1 LGHNT, CDR2 FRNRAP. Here the CDR3 reads CASGLVRGTVYGYTF. CDR3 DNA sequence: TGTGCTAGTGGTTTGGTACGCGGGACAGTATATGGCTACACCTTC. Based on the CDR3 plus reference TRBV12-5 and TRBJ1-2, the full variable domain is DARVTQTPRHKVTEMGQEVTMRCQPILGHNTVFWYRQTMMQGLELLAYFRNRAPLDDSGMPKDRFSAEMPDATLATLKIQPSEPRDSAVYFCASGLVRGTVYGYTFGSGTRLTVV.

V usage is TRBV18 and J usage is TRBJ2-7, with D perhaps matching TRBD1 (6 bases). The CDR3 covers 14 residues. Trimming removed 5 bases from V and 4 bases from J, with 15 bases in between. Looked up from germline, CDR1 is KGHSH and CDR2 is LQKENI. The CDR3 nucleotides are TGTGCCAGCTCAGCGGTCAGGGGATCGTACGAGCAGTACTTC. This encodes CASSAVRGSYEQYF.

V usage is TRBV24-1 and J usage is TRBJ1-5, with 7 nucleotides matching TRBD1. Germline CDR1 reads KGHDR; CDR2 reads SFDVKD. Trimming at V came to 3 bases and at J to 4 bases, leaving 8 bases not matched to a gene. The CDR3 runs 16 residues. The CDR3 DNA reads TGTGCCACCAGTGATCCCGCGACAGGGTCAAATCAGCCCCAGCATTTT. This codes for CATSDPATGSNQPQHF.

The chain has TRBV9 and TRBJ1-1; TRBD1 matches at 8 bases. Germline lookup yields CDR1 SGDLS and CDR2 YYNGEE. This CDR3 has 15 amino acids. V lost 0 bases, J lost 1 base, and 2 bases stayed unmatched. The CDR3 nucleotides read TGTGCCAGCAGCGTAGAAGGACAGGGGAACACTGAAGCTTTCTTT. As protein: CASSVEGQGNTEAFF.

The gene calls are TRBV12-3 or TRBV12-4 and TRBJ1-2; 9 nucleotides align to TRBD1. The trim removed 6 bases at V and 6 bases at J, leaving 5 bases unmatched. The CDR3 spans 13 residues. CDR3 coding DNA: TGTGCCAGCAGGCCGGGACAGGGCCATGGCTACACCTTC. Its protein product is CASRPGQGHGYTF.

This chain joins TRBV7-9 and TRBJ1-1; TRBD1 might be the D (6 bases). The CDR3 contains 13 residues. The germline CDR1 and CDR2 sequences are SEHNR and FQNEAQ (reference sequence). V was shortened by 5 bases and J by 11 bases, with 18 bases between the two germline ends. CDR3 in DNA: TGTGCCAGCAGCCAACTTCCGGGACAATTGGCTTTCTTT. It encodes CASSQLPGQLAFF.

This rearrangement joins TRBV11-1 to TRBJ1-1, with a possible D match to TRBD1 (5 bases). V was pared by 3 bases and J by 1 base, with 9 bases between. Germline CDR1 reads SGHAT; CDR2 reads FQDESV (reference sequence). The CDR3 has 14 amino acids. The CDR3 sequence is CASSFVRGNTEAFF. For the CDR3, the DNA is TGTGCCAGCAGCTTCGTTAGGGGGAACACTGAAGCTTTCTTT.

The chain employs TRBV5-1 and TRBJ1-3; TRBD1 aligns across 7 bases. Germline CDR1 SGHRS, CDR2 YFSETQ. V lost 4 bases and J lost 0; bases outside the gene matches: 7. There are 16 residues in the CDR3. Written as DNA, the CDR3 is TGCGCCAGCAGCGTAGGACAGGACCACTCTGGAAACACCATATATTTT. Its translation: CASSVGQDHSGNTIYF.

The chain recombines TRBV7-8 with TRBJ2-5; TRBD2 agrees at 12 bases. V lost 6 bases to trimming and J lost 0 bases; unmatched junction nucleotides: 11. The CDR3 runs 18 residues. CDR1 is SGHVS, CDR2 FQNEAQ, per germline. The CDR3 coding sequence is TGTGCCAGCAGTGGCCCTAGCGGGAGGGCGGGATACCAAGAGACCCAGTACTTC. This translates into CASSGPSGRAGYQETQYF.

V gene TRBV5-1 combines with J gene TRBJ2-1; the match to TRBD1 covers 9 bases. After removal of 4 bases from V and 6 bases from J, the junction contained 5 bases not matched to a gene. In germline, CDR1 is SGHRS, CDR2 YFSETQ. CDR3 length: 14 residues. Here the CDR3 DNA reads TGCGCCAGCAGCGTTCCGGGACAGGGCAATGAGCAGTTCTTC. Residues: CASSVPGQGNEQFF.